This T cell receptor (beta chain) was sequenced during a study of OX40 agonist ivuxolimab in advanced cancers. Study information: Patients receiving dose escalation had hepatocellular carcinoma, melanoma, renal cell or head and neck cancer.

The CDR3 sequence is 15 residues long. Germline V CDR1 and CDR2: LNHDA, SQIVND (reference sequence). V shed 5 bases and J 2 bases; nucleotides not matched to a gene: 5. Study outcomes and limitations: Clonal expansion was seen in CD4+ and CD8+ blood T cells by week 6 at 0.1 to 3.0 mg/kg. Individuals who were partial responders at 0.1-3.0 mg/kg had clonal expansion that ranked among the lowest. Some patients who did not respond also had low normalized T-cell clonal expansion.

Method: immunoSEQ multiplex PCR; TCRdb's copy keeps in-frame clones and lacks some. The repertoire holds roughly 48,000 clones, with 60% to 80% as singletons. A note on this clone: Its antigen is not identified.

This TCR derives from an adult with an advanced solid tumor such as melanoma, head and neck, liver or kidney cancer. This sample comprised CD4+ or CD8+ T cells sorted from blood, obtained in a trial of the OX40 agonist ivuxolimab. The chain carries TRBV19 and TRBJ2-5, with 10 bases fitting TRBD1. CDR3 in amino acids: CASSPWDRGQETQYF. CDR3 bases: TGTGCCAGTAGTCCCTGGGACAGGGGACAAGAGACCCAGTACTTC.